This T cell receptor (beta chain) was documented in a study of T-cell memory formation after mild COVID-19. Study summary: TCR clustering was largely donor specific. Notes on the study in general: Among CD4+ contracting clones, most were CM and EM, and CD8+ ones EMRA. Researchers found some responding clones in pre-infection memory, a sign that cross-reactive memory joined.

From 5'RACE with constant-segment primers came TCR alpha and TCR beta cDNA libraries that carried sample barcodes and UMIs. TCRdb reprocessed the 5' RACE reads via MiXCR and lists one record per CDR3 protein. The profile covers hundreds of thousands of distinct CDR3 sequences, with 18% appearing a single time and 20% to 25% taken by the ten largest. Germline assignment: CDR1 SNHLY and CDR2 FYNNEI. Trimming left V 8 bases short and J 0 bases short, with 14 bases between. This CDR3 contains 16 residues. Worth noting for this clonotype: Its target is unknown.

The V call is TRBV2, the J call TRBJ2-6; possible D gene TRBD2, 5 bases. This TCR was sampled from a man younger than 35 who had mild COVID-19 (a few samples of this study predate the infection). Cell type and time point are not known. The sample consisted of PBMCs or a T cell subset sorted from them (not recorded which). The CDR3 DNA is TGTGCCAGCGCTAGGACTCGAAACTCTGGGGCCAACGTCCTGACTTTC. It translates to CASARTRNSGANVLTF.